A selection of T cell receptor beta chains follows, all from one sample in a study of blood T cell repertoires in COVID-19. Clones were read by immunoSEQ multiplex PCR, and TCRdb kept only the in-frame ones, dropping some. The repertoire has over 400,000 clones, 86% of them found once; the top ten carry over 1.1%. The sequencing input was peripheral blood. The receptors originated from a woman aged 25-40 years with active or convalescent COVID-19. Each CDR3 is given with its conserved first and last residue. Each record gives: CDR3 DNA, CDR3 protein, V gene, CDR3 length, J gene, clone size, D gene. The D gene is left open where the match is weak. Clone size appears in some rows only: once, few, many, or a class for an expanded clone.

TGCGCCAGCAGCCCCGTCTGGACGTCCGGGGGAGAGACCCAGTACTTC | CASSPVWTSGGETQYF | TRBV5-1 | 16 | TRBJ2-5 | once | -
TGTGCCAGCAGTGACTCTAGCGTGAGCTCCTACAATGAGCAGTTCTTC | CASSDSSVSSYNEQFF | TRBV6-4 | 16 | TRBJ2-1 | once | -
TGTGCCAGCAGCTTCCCAGTGAACTCTGGAAACACCATATATTTT | CASSFPVNSGNTIYF | TRBV13 | 15 | TRBJ1-3 | - | -
TGTGCCAGCAGCTCTGGACTAGCGGGGGCCTACTCCCAAGAGACCCAGTACTTC | CASSSGLAGAYSQETQYF | TRBV4-2 | 18 | TRBJ2-5 | - | TRBD2
TGTGCCAGCTCACCACCGGGACTAGGGTCCTACGAGCAGTACTTC | CASSPPGLGSYEQYF | TRBV18 | 15 | TRBJ2-7 | - | TRBD2
TGTGCCACCGGACGGACTAGCGGGGCCTACGAGCAGTACTTC | CATGRTSGAYEQYF | TRBV15 | 14 | TRBJ2-7 | few | TRBD2
TGCGCCAGCAGTTCACAGGGGTGGGGCACTGAAGCTTTCTTT | CASSSQGWGTEAFF | TRBV5-1 | 14 | TRBJ1-1 | - | TRBD1
TGTGCCAGCAGTGACGACGGGACAGGGGGCGTTGGCTACACCTTC | CASSDDGTGGVGYTF | TRBV6-1 | 15 | TRBJ1-2 | few | TRBD1
TGTGCCAGCAAGAGTACAGGGGGGCAGCCCCAGCATTTT | CASKSTGGQPQHF | TRBV27 | 13 | TRBJ1-5 | few | TRBD1
TGTGCCACCAGCAGCGATACAGGGAGGCCCCAGCATTTT | CATSSDTGRPQHF | TRBV15 | 13 | TRBJ1-5 | - | -
TGTGCCAGCAGCGTTCCAGGGGCGGACACTGAAGCTTTCTTT | CASSVPGADTEAFF | TRBV13 | 14 | TRBJ1-1 | - | -
TGTGCCATCAGAACAGGGGGCAGCGGTGGCTACACCTTC | CAIRTGGSGGYTF | TRBV10-3 | 13 | TRBJ1-2 | - | TRBD1
TGTGCCAGCAGCCAACTAGCGGGGGGACCCTACGAGCAGTACTTC | CASSQLAGGPYEQYF | TRBV6-5 | 15 | TRBJ2-7 | - | TRBD2
TGTGCCAGCATGGGAGGGGCTAACAATGAGCAGTTCTTC | CASMGGANNEQFF | TRBV6-5 | 13 | TRBJ2-1 | - | TRBD2
TGTGCCAGCAGCTTCGGGACAAATACTCGGAGTGAAAAACTGTTTTTT | CASSFGTNTRSEKLFF | TRBV7-9 | 16 | TRBJ1-4 | - | -
TGTGCCAGCAGTTACTCGAGCGGAAGCTCCTACAATGAGCAGTTCTTC | CASSYSSGSSYNEQFF | TRBV6-5 | 16 | TRBJ2-1 | few | -
TGTGCCAGCAGCCACGGACAGAAAAATTCACCCCTCCACTTT | CASSHGQKNSPLHF | TRBV7-9 | 14 | TRBJ1-6 | few | -
TGCGCCAGCAGCCCGGACAGCCAAACCTACGAGCAGTACTTC | CASSPDSQTYEQYF | TRBV5-1 | 14 | TRBJ2-7 | - | -
TGCGCCAGCAGTCAGGGGGTCGGGACAGTTTCCTACGAGCAGTACTTC | CASSQGVGTVSYEQYF | TRBV5-1 | 16 | TRBJ2-7 | - | TRBD1
TGTGCCAGTAAACAGGGGAATAACTATGGCTACACCTTC | CASKQGNNYGYTF | TRBV19 | 13 | TRBJ1-2 | few | TRBD1
TGTGCCAGTAAGCCGGAGGGGACAGTTAACTATGGCTACACCTTC | CASKPEGTVNYGYTF | TRBV19 | 15 | TRBJ1-2 | - | TRBD1
TGCGCCAGCAGCTTTAGACTAGCGGGAGGGCCGGATACGCAGTATTTT | CASSFRLAGGPDTQYF | TRBV5-1 | 16 | TRBJ2-3 | - | TRBD2
TGTGCCAGGGCCGTGCGGGTTCCCTACGAGCAGTACTTC | CARAVRVPYEQYF | TRBV2 | 13 | TRBJ2-7 | - | -
TGTGCCAGCAGTTACTCAGGGACAGGGTGGGGCTACACCTTC | CASSYSGTGWGYTF | TRBV6-5 | 14 | TRBJ1-2 | - | TRBD1
TGTGCCAGCAGTGAATTAAGGGAATCAGGGGTTAGCAATCAGCCCCAGCATTTT | CASSELRESGVSNQPQHF | TRBV2 | 18 | TRBJ1-5 | - | -
TGTGCCAGCAGCTCCGGGACAGGAGAGGGCTACACCTTC | CASSSGTGEGYTF | TRBV3-1/TRBV3-2 | 13 | TRBJ1-2 | - | TRBD1
TGCGCCAGCAGCCGGGACAGCCAAATGAACACTGAAGCTTTCTTT | CASSRDSQMNTEAFF | TRBV5-1 | 15 | TRBJ1-1 | - | TRBD1
TGTGCCAGTAGAGAACAGGGGGTGGAAGGCAATGGCTACACCTTC | CASREQGVEGNGYTF | TRBV19 | 15 | TRBJ1-2 | - | TRBD1
TGCGCCAGCAGCTTGGAGGCTAGCGGGATACGACAAGAGACCCAGTACTTC | CASSLEASGIRQETQYF | TRBV5-1 | 17 | TRBJ2-5 | few | TRBD2
TGTGCCAGCAGCTTCGTTACTTACGGGGAGCAGTACTTC | CASSFVTYGEQYF | TRBV11-3 | 13 | TRBJ2-7 | - | -
TGTGCCAGCAGTGAAGAGAACGAGACACCTGTTTTAATCTACGAGCAGTACTTC | CASSEENETPVLIYEQYF | TRBV6-1 | 18 | TRBJ2-7 | - | -
TGCGCCAGCAGCCACGGACTAGCGGGAGGGCCATCCAATGAGCAGTTCTTC | CASSHGLAGGPSNEQFF | TRBV5-1 | 17 | TRBJ2-1 | - | TRBD2
TGTGCCAGCAGCCTAATCGGGGGGACTGAAGCTTTCTTT | CASSLIGGTEAFF | TRBV13 | 13 | TRBJ1-1 | - | -
TGTGCCAGCAGCCGGGAAACAGGGAACGCTGAAGCTTTCTTT | CASSRETGNAEAFF | TRBV28 | 14 | TRBJ1-1 | - | -
TGTGCCAGCAGTTACTCCGGGACAGAGAACACTGAAGCTTTCTTT | CASSYSGTENTEAFF | TRBV6-5 | 15 | TRBJ1-1 | - | TRBD1
TGTGCCAGCAGCTCGAACGACAGGAGATATAGCAATCAGCCCCAGCATTTT | CASSSNDRRYSNQPQHF | TRBV5-6 | 17 | TRBJ1-5 | - | -
TGCGCCAGCAGCCAAGATCCAGCGGCCTCCTACAATGAGCAGTTCTTC | CASSQDPAASYNEQFF | TRBV4-1 | 16 | TRBJ2-1 | many | -
TGTGCCAGCAGCTTATCAGGGGTGTCCGGGGAGCTGTTTTTT | CASSLSGVSGELFF | TRBV11-3 | 14 | TRBJ2-2 | - | -
TGTGCCAGTAGAGGGACAGGGGGCCGCCAGCCCCAGCATTTT | CASRGTGGRQPQHF | TRBV19 | 14 | TRBJ1-5 | - | TRBD1
TGTGCCAGCTCACCACTAGACAGGGGTTCGAACACTGAAGCTTTCTTT | CASSPLDRGSNTEAFF | TRBV18 | 16 | TRBJ1-1 | - | TRBD1
TGCAGTGCTAGTACAGGACAGGGCCGGACTGAAGCTTTCTTT | CSASTGQGRTEAFF | TRBV20-1 | 14 | TRBJ1-1 | few | TRBD1